The 32 T cell receptor beta chains in this list originate from one sample, sequenced in a study of shared clonotypes between healthy human individuals. Repertoires were generated with immunoSEQ multiplex PCR, while TCRdb's copy carries only in-frame clones and drops some. The sample includes roughly 640,000 clones, approximately 97% of them seen just once. The sequenced sample was naive CD4+ T cells sorted from blood. This sample's subset: CD45RA+ positively selected. The receptors were gathered from a woman aged 25 to 39 in good health.

The chain carries TRBV2 and TRBJ2-7, with TRBD2 identical over 7 bases. Germline CDR1 and CDR2: SNHLY and FYNNEI. With V trimmed by 7 bases and J by 1 base, 7 bases remained unmatched. CDR3 length equals 14 residues. The CDR3 loop is CASMLGEGSYEQYF. The CDR3 DNA reads TGTGCCAGCATGTTAGGGGAGGGGTCCTACGAGCAGTACTTC.

The V call is TRBV6-6, the J call TRBJ1-1; D is unclear. The CDR3 loop spans 15 amino acids. Trimming shortened V by 2 bases and J by 1 base, and 11 bases separated the two germline ends. Germline V gene sequence: CDR1 MNHNY, CDR2 SVGAGI (reference sequence). The CDR3 region is CASSYRRSENTEAFF. The CDR3 coding sequence is TGTGCCAGCAGTTACCGGCGCAGCGAGAACACTGAAGCTTTCTTT.

The chain links TRBV29-1 to TRBJ2-7, with 9 positions matching TRBD1. CDR3 length equals 13 residues. Germline CDR1 is SQVTM and CDR2 is ANQGSEA. Trimming removed 7 bases from V and 4 bases from J; junction bases left unmatched: 8. The CDR3 bases are TGCAGCGCTATGACAGGGGGTATGTACGAGCAGTACTTC. It translates to CSAMTGGMYEQYF.

This clone was found once. The CDR3 DNA follows: TGTGCCAGCAGAGACAGGGGGTTGATAAGGCAAGAGACCCAGTACTTC. It is translated as CASRDRGLIRQETQYF. The chain uses TRBV25-1 and TRBJ2-5; the match to TRBD1 covers 9 bases. The germline CDR1 and CDR2 sequences are MGHDK and SYGVNS. The CDR3 is 16 amino acids. The J segment lost 2 bases and the V segment lost 6 bases, leaving 10 bases of the junction unmatched.

V usage is TRBV7-9 and J usage is TRBJ2-4; D is possibly TRBD1 (5 bases). Germline values: CDR1 SEHNR, CDR2 FQNEAQ (reference sequence). Between the trimmed V and J ends, which lost 0 bases and 0 bases, there was a span of 6 bases. This CDR3 has 15 amino acids. The CDR3 loop is CASSLAGLAKNIQYF. The DNA of the CDR3 is TGTGCCAGCAGCTTAGCGGGGCTAGCCAAAAACATTCAGTACTTC.

The chain uses TRBV19 and TRBJ2-1; maybe TRBD1 (5 bases). CDR1 is LNHDA, CDR2 SQIVND, per germline (reference sequence). The CDR3 runs 14 residues. V lost 10 bases and J 6 bases, leaving 19 bases between the germline ends. The CDR3 DNA follows: TGTGCCACCACTTGGGTAGGGGCCAGCAATGAGCAGTTCTTC. Protein product: CATTWVGASNEQFF.

The rearrangement links TRBV4-1 to TRBJ2-3, with a tentative D call TRBD1 (5 bases). The CDR3 totals 15 residues. The germline CDR1 and CDR2 sequences are MGHRA and YSYEKL. Trimming cost V 4 bases and J 4 bases, with 15 bases left between them. The CDR3 protein is CASSRTLVVADTQYF. The CDR3 region has the DNA TGCGCCAGCAGCCGGACATTAGTCGTGGCAGATACGCAGTATTTT.

V is TRBV6-6 and J is TRBJ1-1; D ambiguous. V dropped 5 bases and J dropped 2 bases, with 12 bases sitting between them. CDR3 length: 14 amino acids. CDR1 is MNHNY, CDR2 SVGAGI, per germline (reference sequence). This CDR3 is CASSQPLGNTEAFF. CDR3 DNA: TGTGCCAGCAGTCAACCGCTGGGAAACACTGAAGCTTTCTTT.

Points on this clone: The same CDR3 arises from other DNA sequences in this sample as well. CDR3 residues: CASSLGESYNEQFF. CDR3 DNA: TGCGCCAGCAGCTTGGGAGAGTCGTACAATGAGCAGTTCTTC. The chain joins TRBV5-1 to TRBJ2-1, with D unresolved. The CDR3 covers 14 residues. V was clipped by 0 bases and J by 4 bases, with 8 bases between them. Germline values: CDR1 SGHRS, CDR2 YFSETQ.

The chain carries TRBV4-1 and TRBJ2-7; 7 bases match TRBD2. Germline V lookup: CDR1 MGHRA, CDR2 YSYEKL. The V segment lost 6 bases and the J segment 4 bases; nucleotides outside the gene matches: 9. The CDR3 extends over 14 amino acids. The CDR3 here is CASSRLALGYEQYF. CDR3 coding DNA: TGCGCCAGCAGTCGACTAGCTCTGGGGTACGAGCAGTACTTC.

The rearrangement uses TRBV10-2 and TRBJ1-1; D is unresolved. The CDR3 runs 16 residues. Germline V gives CDR1 WSHSY, CDR2 SAAADI. The V gene lost 3 bases and the J gene lost 1 base, with 15 bases spanning the gap. CDR3 sequence reads: CASSDLLLASNTEAFF. The CDR3 bases are TGCGCCAGCAGTGATCTCCTATTGGCCTCGAACACTGAAGCTTTCTTT.

The V call is TRBV27, the J call TRBJ2-1; D is unresolved. The ends were cut back, 6 bases at V and 15 bases at J, with 15 bases in the middle. Germline CDR1 reads MNHEY; CDR2 reads SMNVEV (reference sequence). CDR3 size: 11 residues. Here the CDR3 reads CASRLRTLMFF. CDR3 bases: TGTGCCAGCAGGCTACGCACCCTTATGTTCTTC.

J is TRBJ2-7 and V is TRBV4-2; D uncertain. V shed 1 base and J shed 2 bases, with 9 bases lying between them. CDR1 is LGHNA and CDR2 is YNFKEQ in the germline V gene. The CDR3 totals 14 residues. The CDR3 loop reads CASSQAADPYEQYF. CDR3 coding DNA: TGTGCCAGCAGCCAAGCGGCTGACCCCTACGAGCAGTACTTC.

This sequence joins TRBV4-1 and TRBJ1-1, with D perhaps matching TRBD1 (6 bases). Trimming pared 2 bases from V and 0 bases from J, leaving 16 bases between. The germline gives CDR1 MGHRA, CDR2 YSYEKL. The CDR3 has 17 residues. Here the CDR3 DNA reads TGCGCCAGCAGCCAAAAACGATGGACAGAGATGAACACTGAAGCTTTCTTT. This gives the protein CASSQKRWTEMNTEAFF.

This chain connects TRBV28 to TRBJ2-2, with D possibly being TRBD1 or TRBD2 (5 bases each). CDR3 length: 15 residues. The germline gives CDR1 MDHEN, CDR2 SYDVKM. Between the trimmed V and J ends, which lost 3 bases and 4 bases, there was a span of 12 bases. CDR3 amino acids: CASSFAGDRTGELFF. The CDR3 nucleotides are TGTGCCAGCAGTTTTGCCGGGGACCGCACCGGGGAGCTGTTTTTT.

This clone showed up just once. The chain recombines TRBV18 with TRBJ1-4; TRBD1 agrees at 10 bases. CDR1 is KGHSH and CDR2 is LQKENI in the germline V gene. After removal of 5 bases from V and 9 bases from J, the junction contained 18 bases not matched to a gene. This CDR3 region has 18 residues. CDR3 region: CASSTPGTGVAAMKKLFF. In DNA form, the CDR3 reads TGTGCCAGCTCAACCCCCGGGACAGGGGTCGCGGCAATGAAAAAACTGTTTTTT.

The chain couples TRBV28 to TRBJ2-7, with D possibly being TRBD1 (5 bases). V was cut by 8 bases and J by 3 bases, with 17 bases left in between. This CDR3 has 14 residues. The V gene's germline CDR1 is MDHEN and CDR2 SYDVKM. For the CDR3, the DNA is TGTGCCAGCTGTGCTTCAGGGCCTGACTACGAGCAGTACTTC. Its translation: CASCASGPDYEQYF.

The chain joins TRBV5-1 to TRBJ2-3; maybe TRBD2 (6 bases). This CDR3 has 15 amino acids. Trimming left V 0 bases short and J 2 bases short, with 10 bases between. Germline CDR1 reads SGHRS; CDR2 reads YFSETQ. CDR3 amino acids: CASSLVGGDTDTQYF. The CDR3 DNA sequence: TGCGCCAGCAGCTTGGTAGGCGGGGACACAGATACGCAGTATTTT.

This clone was seen once. The chain recombines TRBV28 with TRBJ2-7; 10 bases are a match to TRBD1. V gave up 5 bases and J gave up 7 bases; unmatched junction bases: 8. Germline V CDR1 and CDR2: MDHEN, SYDVKM. This CDR3 is 14 amino acids long. The CDR3 DNA sequence: TGTGCCAGCAGTGGTGGACAGGGGGGTCGAGAGCAGTACTTC. Protein: CASSGGQGGREQYF.

The rearrangement uses TRBV30 and TRBJ2-6; D is uncertain. The CDR3 length is 17 residues. Deletions cut 3 bases from V and 0 bases from J, with 15 bases between. The germline CDR1 and CDR2 sequences are GTSNPN and SVGIG (reference sequence). The CDR3 bases are TGTGCCTGGAGGAGGCCAGGAATCCGCTCTGGGGCCAACGTCCTGACTTTC. Amino acid sequence: CAWRRPGIRSGANVLTF.

This chain connects TRBV4-1 to TRBJ2-7; TRBD2 is a possible D gene (5 bases). V was trimmed by 5 bases and J by 3 bases, leaving 20 bases between them. The CDR3 has 16 residues. The germline gives CDR1 MGHRA, CDR2 YSYEKL. This chain's CDR3 is CASSSIGRSGNYEQYF. The CDR3 DNA sequence: TGCGCCAGCAGCTCAATCGGTAGGTCGGGGAACTACGAGCAGTACTTC.

This chain connects TRBV18 to TRBJ1-4; perhaps TRBD1 as D (6 bases). The germline V and J ends were trimmed by 9 bases and 8 bases, with 10 bases remaining between them. Germline CDR1 and CDR2: KGHSH and LQKENI. There are 11 residues in the CDR3. The CDR3 is CASSQGEKLFF. DNA of the CDR3: TGTGCCAGTTCTCAGGGGGAAAAACTGTTTTTT.

This chain uses TRBV28 with TRBJ1-1; weak D call: TRBD1 (6 bases). Germline CDR1 is MDHEN and CDR2 is SYDVKM. CDR3 length: 13 residues. Trimming stripped 8 bases from V and 5 bases from J, with 15 bases between. This chain's CDR3 is CASEDRRSTEAFF. For the CDR3, the DNA is TGTGCCAGCGAAGACAGGCGGTCGACTGAAGCTTTCTTT.

V gene TRBV20-1 combines with J gene TRBJ1-3; D is undetermined. This CDR3 spans 11 amino acids. Trimming stripped 3 bases from V and 5 bases from J, with 5 bases between. Germline-derived CDR1 and CDR2 are DFQATT and SNEGSKA (reference sequence). The CDR3 is CSASDRNTIYF. CDR3 sequence (DNA): TGCAGTGCTAGTGATAGAAACACCATATATTTT.

This chain connects TRBV7-6 to TRBJ2-3, with 9 bases aligning to TRBD2. Germline lookup yields CDR1 SGHVS and CDR2 FNYEAQ. J was trimmed by 3 bases and V by 5 bases; bases with no gene match: 12. The CDR3 consists of 17 residues. As DNA, the CDR3 is TGTGCCAGCAGCCCAGGGGGTAGCGGGAGTGGTACAGATACGCAGTATTTT. Residues: CASSPGGSGSGTDTQYF.

The chain is built from TRBV11-1 and TRBJ2-5; D assignment may be TRBD1 or TRBD2 (5 bases each). Looked up from germline, CDR1 is SGHAT and CDR2 is FQDESV (reference sequence). V was trimmed by 5 bases and J by 4 bases, leaving 17 bases between them. The CDR3 contains 15 residues. CDR3 sequence (DNA): TGTGCCAGCAGCCCGGGACCTCCGGTACGAGAGACCCAGTACTTC. Translating gives CASSPGPPVRETQYF.

This chain links TRBV10-3 with TRBJ1-2; D might be TRBD1 (5 bases). This CDR3 has 13 amino acids. Trimming removed 3 bases at V and 7 bases at J, with 12 bases between. Germline assignment: CDR1 ENHRY and CDR2 SYGVKD. The CDR3 nucleotides read TGTGCCATCAGTGATGGGCAGGGTAGTGGCTACACCTTC. Translated: CAISDGQGSGYTF.

The chain couples TRBV6-6 to TRBJ2-7; 7 nucleotides line up with TRBD2. Germline V lookup: CDR1 MNHNY, CDR2 SVGAGI (reference sequence). Trimming removed 2 bases from V and 6 bases from J; junction bases left unmatched: 4. The CDR3 spans 13 residues. The CDR3 loop is CASSYERDVEQYF. CDR3 DNA: TGTGCCAGCAGTTACGAGCGGGATGTCGAGCAGTACTTC.

The chain links TRBV28 to TRBJ2-1; 11 positions match TRBD2. The V gene end was trimmed by 4 bases and the J gene end by 12 bases; junction bases not matched to a gene: 11. Germline values: CDR1 MDHEN, CDR2 SYDVKM. CDR3 length: 15 amino acids. Here the CDR3 reads CASSSGTSGAQGQFF. CDR3 in DNA: TGTGCCAGCAGTTCGGGGACTAGCGGAGCCCAGGGGCAGTTCTTC.

V is TRBV30 and J is TRBJ1-2; D unclear. V lost 6 bases to trimming and J lost 4 bases, with 9 bases between them. CDR1 GTSNPN and CDR2 SVGIG come from the germline V gene (reference sequence). There are 11 residues in the CDR3. CDR3: CACSRSYGYTF. The CDR3 nucleotides read TGTGCCTGTTCTCGGAGCTATGGCTACACCTTC.

The chain carries TRBV27 and TRBJ2-7; D not certain. CDR1 MNHEY and CDR2 SMNVEV come from the germline V gene (reference sequence). The germline V and J ends were trimmed by 8 bases and 0 bases, with 11 bases remaining between them. The CDR3 sequence is 13 residues long. The CDR3 sequence is CASVGRTSYEQYF. DNA for the CDR3: TGTGCCAGCGTAGGCCGAACCTCCTACGAGCAGTACTTC.

The gene calls are TRBV7-2 and TRBJ1-2; TRBD1 matches at 11 bases. V trimming: 8 bases; J trimming: 3 bases; junction bases outside the gene matches: 8. The CDR3 contains 15 residues. CDR1 is SGHTA and CDR2 is FQGNSA in the germline V gene. The CDR3 region has the DNA TGTGCCAGCGCGCCCGGACAGGGGGCTGACTATGGCTACACCTTC. Its translation is CASAPGQGADYGYTF.